One sample yielded the 23 T cell receptor beta chains listed below, sequenced in a study of T cell repertoires in cytomegalovirus infection. Their specific antigens are unknown. MiXCR was run by TCRdb on the reads, yielding one entry per CDR3 protein. This sample has some 800,000 distinct CDR3 sequences; roughly 29% occur once, and the top ten carry around 12%. Sequences were derived from cultured CD8+ T cells from PBMCs, sampled from culture after CMV antigen stimulation. These TCRs come from a human donor in good health (CMV status not recorded). Some clones in this sample may be carry-over from other donors' samples.

The chain links TRBV27 to TRBJ2-3, with D possibly being TRBD2 (6 bases). This CDR3 has 14 residues. CDR1 and CDR2 from the germline V gene are MNHEY and SMNVEV (reference sequence). V lost 5 bases and J 3 bases, leaving 12 bases between the germline ends. The CDR3 DNA is TGTGCCAGCAGTACTTGGGGGGATACAGATACGCAGTATTTT. It yields the protein CASSTWGDTDTQYF.

The chain employs TRBV29-1 and TRBJ2-2, with D tentatively TRBD1 (6 bases). The length of the CDR3 is 16 residues. Germline V CDR1 and CDR2: SQVTM, ANQGSEA. Trimming cost V 0 bases and J 4 bases, with 15 bases left between them. CDR3 DNA sequence: TGCAGCGTTGAAGATAGGGGCAGGGGTGTCACCGGGGAGCTGTTTTTT. This gives the protein CSVEDRGRGVTGELFF.

This clonotype was found a few times. The genes are TRBV12-3 or TRBV12-4 and TRBJ2-3; no reliable D call. This CDR3 region has 17 residues. Deletions cut 3 bases from V and 4 bases from J, with 20 bases between. Written as DNA, the CDR3 is TGTGCCAGCAGTTTCCCAATCCCGAGCCTAGGACCAGATACGCAGTATTTT. Translating gives CASSFPIPSLGPDTQYF.

This chain connects TRBV6-1 to TRBJ2-1, with 8 bases fitting TRBD2. The CDR3 totals 13 residues. CDR1 MNHNS and CDR2 SASEGT come from the germline V gene. After removal of 2 bases from V and 9 bases from J, the junction contained 3 bases not matched to a gene. The CDR3 DNA reads as TGTGCCAGCAGTGAATCCCGGGGGGGTGAGCAGTTCTTC. Translated: CASSESRGGEQFF.

The rearrangement joins TRBV19 to TRBJ2-5; 7 bases are shared with TRBD2. The germline V gene has CDR1 LNHDA and CDR2 SQIVND (reference sequence). V was pared by 0 bases and J by 1 base, with 2 bases of the junction left unmatched. This CDR3 is 15 amino acids long. This CDR3 reads CASSIDGGTQETQYF. The CDR3 region has the DNA TGTGCCAGTAGTATAGACGGGGGGACCCAAGAGACCCAGTACTTC.

The chain has TRBV4-2 and TRBJ1-5; TRBD1 agrees at 10 bases. V dropped 2 bases and J dropped 2; count of bases not matched to a gene: 12. CDR3 length: 19 amino acids. Germline V gives CDR1 LGHNA, CDR2 YNFKEQ. The DNA for the CDR3 is TGTGCCAGCAGCCAATCCGGGACAGGGGTCGGTAGTGGCAATCAGCCCCAGCATTTT. The encoded protein is CASSQSGTGVGSGNQPQHF.

The chain couples TRBV6-1 to TRBJ1-2; D is uncertain. In germline, CDR1 is MNHNS, CDR2 SASEGT. V was clipped by 2 bases and J by 8 bases, with 9 bases between them. This CDR3 is built from 12 residues. CDR3 sequence (DNA): TGTGCCAGCAGTGAATCTCAGTTCGGCTACACCTTC. Translated, it gives CASSESQFGYTF.

This chain joins TRBV7-9 and TRBJ1-5; 11 bases map to TRBD1. CDR3 size: 15 residues. The J segment lost 5 bases and the V segment lost 5 bases, leaving 5 bases of the junction unmatched. Germline lookup yields CDR1 SEHNR and CDR2 FQNEAQ (reference sequence). CDR3 coding DNA: TGTGCCAGCAGCCGGACAGGGGGCCTCGATCAGCCCCAGCATTTT. It is translated as CASSRTGGLDQPQHF.

This clonotype was seen at least ten times. The V gene is TRBV7-8, the J gene TRBJ2-1; 10 bases agree with TRBD1. The V and J ends lost 5 bases and 8 bases, in that order; junction bases with no gene match: 6. This CDR3 has 14 residues. Germline CDR1 and CDR2: SGHVS and FQNEAQ. The CDR3 loop reads CASSHRQGAHEQFF. CDR3 bases: TGTGCCAGCAGCCACCGACAGGGGGCCCATGAGCAGTTCTTC.

The table lists this clonotype with a few counts. J is TRBJ2-1 and V is TRBV2; D possibly uses TRBD1 or TRBD2 (5 bases each). Germline CDR1 is SNHLY and CDR2 is FYNNEI. The V gene lost 5 bases and the J gene lost 13 bases, with 21 bases spanning the gap. This CDR3 region has 14 residues. The CDR3 sequence is CASSYQPGPREQFF. The CDR3 DNA is TGTGCCAGCAGTTATCAGCCGGGGCCCCGGGAACAGTTCTTC.

This clonotype has more than one count but fewer than ten. The chain recombines TRBV7-2 with TRBJ1-6, with D tentatively TRBD1 (6 bases). V was cut by 4 bases and J by 3 bases, with 13 bases left in between. CDR1 and CDR2 from the germline V gene are SGHTA and FQGNSA. This CDR3 is 16 amino acids long. CDR3 sequence (DNA): TGTGCCAGCAGCTCAAGGACAGCCGGCTATAATTCACCCCTCCACTTT. It specifies CASSSRTAGYNSPLHF.

J is TRBJ2-1 and V is TRBV27, with 9 bases matching TRBD2. CDR1 is MNHEY, CDR2 SMNVEV, per germline (reference sequence). V gave up 2 bases and J gave up 7 bases; unmatched junction bases: 6. This CDR3 is built from 15 residues. The CDR3 protein is CASSLGRGGQNEQFF. DNA for the CDR3: TGTGCCAGCAGTTTAGGGCGGGGGGGCCAAAATGAGCAGTTCTTC.

This chain joins TRBV2 and TRBJ1-1; no reliable D call. Trimming stripped 10 bases from V and 8 bases from J, with 14 bases between. Germline V gene data show CDR1 as SNHLY and CDR2 as FYNNEI. The CDR3 is made up of 11 amino acids. Here the CDR3 reads CAMWFGLEAFF. Here the CDR3 DNA reads TGTGCCATGTGGTTTGGGTTGGAAGCTTTCTTT.

As concerns this clonotype: An end of the junction does not agree with germline; a read error may underlie this. The V and J genes are TRBV5-3 and TRBJ1-5; D is ambiguous. TRBV5-3 is recorded as an ORF, its role being uncertain. The CDR3 totals 17 residues. The CDR3 here is CASSFRHPGTGNQPQHF. The CDR3, as DNA: TGTGCCAGCAGCTTTAGGCATCCTGGTACGGGCAATCAGCCCCAGCATTTT.

The chain couples TRBV20-1 to TRBJ1-2, with D tentatively TRBD1 (5 bases). CDR1 is DFQATT and CDR2 is SNEGSKA in the germline V gene (reference sequence). V lost 3 bases and J lost 4, with 15 bases in between. CDR3 size: 14 residues. Written as DNA, the CDR3 is TGCAGTGCTAGGGACGGGGGGGTTAGCTATGGCTACACCTTC. This encodes CSARDGGVSYGYTF.

This clonotype was counted ten times or more. J is TRBJ2-2 and V is TRBV12-3 or TRBV12-4, with D tentatively TRBD1 or TRBD2 (6 bases each). Deletions cut 7 bases from V and 5 bases from J, with 14 bases between. The CDR3 runs to 14 residues. CDR3 sequence reads: CASNLQGGTGELFF. DNA for the CDR3: TGTGCCAGCAACCTACAAGGGGGGACCGGGGAGCTGTTTTTT.

The rearrangement links TRBV7-6 to TRBJ2-1, with 11 bases aligning to TRBD2. Germline CDR1 SGHVS, CDR2 FNYEAQ. This CDR3 is built from 17 residues. V lost 3 bases to trimming and J lost 1 base; unmatched junction nucleotides: 5. The CDR3 DNA reads TGTGCCAGCAGCTTGACTAGCGGGGACTATTCCTACAATGAGCAGTTCTTC. As protein: CASSLTSGDYSYNEQFF.

This clonotype was recorded a few times. The chain recombines TRBV5-4 with TRBJ2-2, with 8 bases aligning to TRBD1. CDR1 SGHNT and CDR2 YYREEE come from the germline V gene (reference sequence). There are 15 residues in the CDR3. J lost 6 bases, V lost 5 bases, and 9 bases had no gene match. This CDR3 is CASRAGQGVSGELFF. In nucleotides, the CDR3 is TGTGCCAGCAGAGCAGGACAGGGAGTATCCGGGGAGCTGTTTTTT. The full variable domain, with the rest looked up from reference TRBV5-4 and TRBJ2-2, is ETGVTQSPTHLIKTRGQQVTLRCSSQSGHNTVSWYQQALGQGPQFIFQYYREEENGRGNFPPRFSGLQFPNYSSELNVNALELDDSALYLCASRAGQGVSGELFFGEGSRLTVL.

The V gene is TRBV27, the J gene TRBJ1-1; D not resolved. V lost 2 bases, J lost 10 bases, and 17 bases lay in between. Germline CDR1 reads MNHEY; CDR2 reads SMNVEV (reference sequence). CDR3 length: 14 residues. DNA of the CDR3: TGTGCCAGCAGTTTACAACCGGGTCTATCGGGAGCTTTCTTT. Encoded protein: CASSLQPGLSGAFF.

This clonotype was seen at least ten times. This rearrangement joins TRBV4-2 to TRBJ2-1; no clear D gene. In germline, CDR1 is LGHNA, CDR2 YNFKEQ. The germline V and J ends were trimmed by 1 base and 4 bases, with 5 bases remaining between them. There are 13 residues in the CDR3. The CDR3 loop is CASSQVEYNEQFF. The CDR3 nucleotides are TGTGCCAGCAGCCAAGTTGAGTACAATGAGCAGTTCTTC.

This clonotype was recorded a few times. The rearrangement joins TRBV6-2 or TRBV6-3 to TRBJ2-1, with 7 bases matching TRBD1. Germline lookup yields CDR1 MNHEY and CDR2 SVGEGT. Trimming removed 2 bases from V and 10 bases from J; junction bases left unmatched: 20. The CDR3 is 18 residues long. The CDR3 loop is CASSYRVRTVGTVLEQFF. The CDR3 DNA reads TGTGCCAGCAGTTACCGGGTCAGGACAGTGGGGACAGTTTTAGAGCAGTTCTTC.

This clonotype came up many times. The chain uses TRBV7-2 and TRBJ1-3; 9 bases align to TRBD1. Germline V CDR1 and CDR2: SGHTA, FQGNSA. This CDR3 has 16 amino acids. The trim removed 6 bases at V and 4 bases at J, leaving 10 bases unmatched. The CDR3 loop reads CASRAFRDRVGNTIYF. CDR3 DNA: TGTGCCAGCAGGGCGTTCCGGGACAGGGTGGGAAACACCATATATTTT.

The rearrangement joins TRBV18 to TRBJ2-1, with 12 bases aligning to TRBD1. This CDR3 is 14 amino acids long. Unmatched junction bases numbered 3, after V lost 3 bases and J lost 9 bases. CDR1 is KGHSH and CDR2 is LQKENI in the germline V gene. CDR3 nucleotide sequence: TGTGCCAGCTCACCGGGACAGGGGGCTCGTGAGCAGTTCTTC. This codes for CASSPGQGAREQFF. The full variable domain, in which reference TRBV18 and TRBJ2-1 provide the parts outside the CDR3, is NAGVMQNPRHLVRRRGQEARLRCSPMKGHSHVYWYRQLPEEGLKFMVYLQKENIIDESGMPKERFSAEFPKEGPSILRIQQVVRGDSAAYFCASSPGQGAREQFFGPGTRLTVL.